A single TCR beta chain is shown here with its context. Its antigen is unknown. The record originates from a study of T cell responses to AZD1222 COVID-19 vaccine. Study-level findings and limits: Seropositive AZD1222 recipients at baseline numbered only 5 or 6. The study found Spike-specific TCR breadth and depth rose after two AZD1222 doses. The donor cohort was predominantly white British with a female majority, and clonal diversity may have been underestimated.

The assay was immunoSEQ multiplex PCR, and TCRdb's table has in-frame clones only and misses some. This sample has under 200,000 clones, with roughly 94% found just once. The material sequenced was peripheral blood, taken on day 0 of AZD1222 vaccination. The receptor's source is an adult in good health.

CDR3 region: CASNPEPRGDQPQHF. The CDR3 nucleotides read TGTGCCAGCAACCCAGAACCTCGGGGGGATCAGCCCCAGCATTTT. The chain links TRBV27 to TRBJ1-5; possibly TRBD1 for D (5 bases). Germline CDR1 and CDR2: MNHEY and SMNVEV (reference sequence). The ends were cut back, 7 bases at V and 5 bases at J, with 18 bases in the middle. The CDR3 totals 15 residues.